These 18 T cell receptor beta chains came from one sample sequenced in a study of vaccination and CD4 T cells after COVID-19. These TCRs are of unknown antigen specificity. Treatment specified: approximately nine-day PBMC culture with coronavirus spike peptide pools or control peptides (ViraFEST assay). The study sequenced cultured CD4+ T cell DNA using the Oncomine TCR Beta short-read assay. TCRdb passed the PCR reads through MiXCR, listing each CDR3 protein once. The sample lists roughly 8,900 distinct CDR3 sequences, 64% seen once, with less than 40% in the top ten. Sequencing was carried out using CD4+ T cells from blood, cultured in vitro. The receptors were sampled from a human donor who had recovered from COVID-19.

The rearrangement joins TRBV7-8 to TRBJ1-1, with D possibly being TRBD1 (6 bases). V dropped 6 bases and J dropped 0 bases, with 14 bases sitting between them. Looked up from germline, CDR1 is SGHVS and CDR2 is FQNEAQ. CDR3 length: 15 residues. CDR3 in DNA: TGTGCCAGCAGAGTTCGGGGGGCCATGAACACTGAAGCTTTCTTT. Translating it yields CASRVRGAMNTEAFF.

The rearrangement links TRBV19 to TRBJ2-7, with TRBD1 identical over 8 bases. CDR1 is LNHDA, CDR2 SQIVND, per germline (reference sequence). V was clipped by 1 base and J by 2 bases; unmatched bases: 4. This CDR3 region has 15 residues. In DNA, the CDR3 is TGTGCCAGTAGTATAGTCAGGACAGGGACCTACGAGCAGTACTTC. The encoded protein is CASSIVRTGTYEQYF.

The CDR3: CASSSGQGSQNTGELFF. The CDR3 coding sequence is TGTGCCAGCAGCTCGGGACAGGGGTCCCAGAACACCGGGGAGCTGTTTTTT. The gene calls are TRBV7-6 and TRBJ2-2, with 10 bases matching TRBD1. The junction had 6 bases not matched to a gene; V was cut back by 4 bases and J by 1 base. This CDR3 has 17 amino acids. The V gene's germline CDR1 is SGHVS and CDR2 FNYEAQ. Combining the CDR3 with reference TRBV7-6 and TRBJ2-2 gives the whole variable domain GAGVSQSPRYKVTKRGQDVALRCDPISGHVSLYWYRQALGQGPEFLTYFNYEAQQDKSGLPNDRFSAERPEGSISTLTIQRTEQRDSAMYRCASSSGQGSQNTGELFFGEGSRLTVL.

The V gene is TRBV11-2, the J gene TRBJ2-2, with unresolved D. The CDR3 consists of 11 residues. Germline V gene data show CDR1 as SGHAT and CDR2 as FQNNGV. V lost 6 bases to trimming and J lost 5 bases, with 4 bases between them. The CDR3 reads CASSRTGELFF. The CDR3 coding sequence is TGTGCCAGCAGTCGGACCGGGGAGCTGTTTTTT.

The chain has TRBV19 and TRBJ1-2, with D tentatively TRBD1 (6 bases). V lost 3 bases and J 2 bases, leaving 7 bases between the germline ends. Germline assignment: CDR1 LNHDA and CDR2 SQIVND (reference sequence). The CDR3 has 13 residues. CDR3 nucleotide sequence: TGTGCCAGTAGTATTCAGGGGAACTATGGCTACACCTTC. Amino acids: CASSIQGNYGYTF.

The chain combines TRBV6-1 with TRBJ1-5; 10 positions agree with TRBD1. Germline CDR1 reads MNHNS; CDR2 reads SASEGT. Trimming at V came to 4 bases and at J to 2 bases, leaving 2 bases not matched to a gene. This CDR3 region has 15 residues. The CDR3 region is CASSAGTGGNQPQHF. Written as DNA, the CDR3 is TGTGCCAGCAGTGCCGGGACAGGGGGCAATCAGCCCCAGCATTTT.

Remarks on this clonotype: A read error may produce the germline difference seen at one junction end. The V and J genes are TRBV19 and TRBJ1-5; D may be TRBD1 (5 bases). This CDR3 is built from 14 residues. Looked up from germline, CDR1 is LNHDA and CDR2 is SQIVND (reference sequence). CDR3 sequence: CASSKPADSQAQHF. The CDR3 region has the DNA TGTGCCAGTTCTAAACCCGCCGACAGTCAGGCCCAGCATTTT.

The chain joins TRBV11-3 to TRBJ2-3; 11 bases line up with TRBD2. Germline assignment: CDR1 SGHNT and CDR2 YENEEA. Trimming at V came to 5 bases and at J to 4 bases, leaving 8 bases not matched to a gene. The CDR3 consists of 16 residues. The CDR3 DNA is TGTGCCAGCAGCCCGGGGACTAGCGGAACATCAGATACGCAGTATTTT. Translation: CASSPGTSGTSDTQYF.

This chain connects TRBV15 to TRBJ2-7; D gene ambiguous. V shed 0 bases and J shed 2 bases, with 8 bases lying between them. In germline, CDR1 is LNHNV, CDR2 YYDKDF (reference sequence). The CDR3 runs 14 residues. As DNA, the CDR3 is TGTGCCACCAGCAGAGACGTGGGAACCTACGAGCAGTACTTC. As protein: CATSRDVGTYEQYF. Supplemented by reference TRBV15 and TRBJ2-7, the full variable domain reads DAMVIQNPRYQVTQFGKPVTLSCSQTLNHNVMYWYQQKSSQAPKLLFHYYDKDFNNEADTPDNFQSRRPNTSFCFLDIRSPGLGDTAMYLCATSRDVGTYEQYFGPGTRLTVT.

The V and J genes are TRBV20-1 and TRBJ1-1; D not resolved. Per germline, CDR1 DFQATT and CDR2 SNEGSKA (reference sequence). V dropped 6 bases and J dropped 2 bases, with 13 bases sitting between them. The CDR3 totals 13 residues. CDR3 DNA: TGCAGTGCCCCGCGGATCCTTAACACTGAAGCTTTCTTT. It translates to CSAPRILNTEAFF.

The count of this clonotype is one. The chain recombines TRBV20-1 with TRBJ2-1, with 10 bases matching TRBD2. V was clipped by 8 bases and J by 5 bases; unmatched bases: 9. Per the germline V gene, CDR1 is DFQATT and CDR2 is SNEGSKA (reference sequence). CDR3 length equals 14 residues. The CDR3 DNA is TGCAGTCCCTTAAGGACTAGCGGCAACAATGAGCAGTTCTTC. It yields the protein CSPLRTSGNNEQFF.

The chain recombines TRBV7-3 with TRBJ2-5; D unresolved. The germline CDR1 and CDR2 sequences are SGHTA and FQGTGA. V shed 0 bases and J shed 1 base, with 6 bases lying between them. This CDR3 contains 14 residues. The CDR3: CASSLTNSQETQYF. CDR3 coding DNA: TGTGCCAGCAGCTTAACGAACAGCCAAGAGACCCAGTACTTC.

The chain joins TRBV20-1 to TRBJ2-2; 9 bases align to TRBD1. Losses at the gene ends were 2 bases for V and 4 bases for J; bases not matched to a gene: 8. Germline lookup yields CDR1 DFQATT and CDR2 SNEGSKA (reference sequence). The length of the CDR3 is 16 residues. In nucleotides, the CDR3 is TGCAGTGCTAGACGAGGGCCGACAGGGGGCACCGGGGAGCTGTTTTTT. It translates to CSARRGPTGGTGELFF.

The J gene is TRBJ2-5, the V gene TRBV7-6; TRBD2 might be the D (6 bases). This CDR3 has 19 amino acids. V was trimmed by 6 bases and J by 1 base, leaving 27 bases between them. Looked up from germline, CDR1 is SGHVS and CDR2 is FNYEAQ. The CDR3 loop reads CASSPEGGWYRLSQETQYF. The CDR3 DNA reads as TGTGCCAGCAGTCCCGAAGGAGGGTGGTATCGACTCTCCCAAGAGACCCAGTACTTC.

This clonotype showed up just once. The CDR3 region has the DNA TGTGCCAGCAGCTACGGACTAGCGGGACCCACCGGGGAGCTGTTTTTT. Protein: CASSYGLAGPTGELFF. The gene calls are TRBV7-6 and TRBJ2-2, with 12 bases fitting TRBD2. The CDR3 is 16 residues long. Germline V CDR1 and CDR2: SGHVS, FNYEAQ. The V gene end was trimmed by 4 bases and the J gene end by 4 bases; junction bases not matched to a gene: 4.

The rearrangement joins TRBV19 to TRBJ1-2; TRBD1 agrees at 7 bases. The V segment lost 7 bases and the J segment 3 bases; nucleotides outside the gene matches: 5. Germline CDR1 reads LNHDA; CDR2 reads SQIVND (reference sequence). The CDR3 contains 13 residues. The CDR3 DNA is TGTGCCAGTATGTCACAGGGGTACTATGGCTACACCTTC. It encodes CASMSQGYYGYTF. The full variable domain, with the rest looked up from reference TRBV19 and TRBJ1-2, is DGGITQSPKYLFRKEGQNVTLSCEQNLNHDAMYWYRQDPGQGLRLIYYSQIVNDFQKGDIAEGYSVSREKKESFPLTVTSAQKNPTAFYLCASMSQGYYGYTFGSGTRLTVV.

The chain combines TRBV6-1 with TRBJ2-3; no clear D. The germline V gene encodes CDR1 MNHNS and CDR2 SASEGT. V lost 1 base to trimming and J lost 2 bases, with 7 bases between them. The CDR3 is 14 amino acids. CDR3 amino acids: CASSEGGSTDTQYF. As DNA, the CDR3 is TGTGCCAGCAGTGAAGGGGGTTCCACAGATACGCAGTATTTT.

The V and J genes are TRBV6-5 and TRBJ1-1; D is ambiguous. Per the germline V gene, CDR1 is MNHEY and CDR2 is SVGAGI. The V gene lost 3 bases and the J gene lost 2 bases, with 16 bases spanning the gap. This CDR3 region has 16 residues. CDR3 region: CASSYQGFWENTEAFF. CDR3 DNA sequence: TGTGCCAGCAGTTATCAAGGGTTCTGGGAAAACACTGAAGCTTTCTTT.